The sequence of this T cell receptor (beta chain) was determined in a study of cytomegalovirus exposure and HLA in healthy donors. In regard to this clone: Its antigen is unknown.

This CDR3 has 14 residues. Germline V lookup: CDR1 PRHDT, CDR2 FYEKMQ (reference sequence). V was trimmed by 6 bases and J by 4 bases, leaving 15 bases between them. PCR primers comprised 60 Vbeta and 13 Jbeta primers. TCRdb keeps only in-frame clones here, not all; method: immunoSEQ multiplex PCR. The top ten clones hold less than 3% of a sample with about 160,000 clones, around 80% of them seen once. Whole-study findings and limits: Cytomegalovirus association was listed for about 160 TCR beta chains. Researchers reported from a later analysis that most CMV-associated TCR beta chains appeared HLA-restricted. Common viral pathogens seemed to be connected with several of the most significant clusters, according to a later analysis.

V is TRBV13 and J is TRBJ2-5; D is unresolved. The sample was PBMCs. The sequence came from a male donor in good health and CMV-seronegative. The CDR3 reads CASRKANGRETQYF. Here the CDR3 DNA reads TGTGCCAGCAGGAAAGCCAATGGGCGAGAGACCCAGTACTTC.